This TCR beta chain was captured by sequencing in a study of monozygotic twins with inflammatory bowel disease. TCRdb reprocessed the 5' RACE reads; each CDR3 protein has one entry and no DNA is given. The record lists under 200,000 distinct CDR3 sequences, of which the ten most abundant hold under 3.5%. Germline values: CDR1 SQVTM, CDR2 ANQGSEA. The CDR3 has 12 residues. The sequencing input was blood. This chain uses TRBV29-1 with TRBJ2-1. The sequence was collected from a human donor with ulcerative colitis or Crohn's disease, or a healthy co-twin of an affected twin (not recorded which). The CDR3: CSVFQVNNEQFF.